Sequencing of this TCR beta chain was carried out in a study of blood T cells in healthy people across ages. A sample-barcoded 5' primer and a J-beta primer mix were used in a second PCR of roughly 6 to 11 cycles. TCRdb re-called the 5' RACE reads with MiXCR, one entry per CDR3 protein. The table shows hundreds of thousands of distinct CDR3 sequences, with roughly 60% occurring only once. CDR1 SGHTA and CDR2 FQGNSA come from the germline V gene. This CDR3 is 16 amino acids long. The V end lost 0 bases, the J end lost 3 bases, and 11 bases lay between the germline ends. Sequences were obtained from blood. The chain links TRBV7-2 to TRBJ1-4; D gene unclear. This TCR was recovered from a man aged 25-45 years in good health. CDR3 protein: CASSLAAGGANEKLFF. CDR3 nucleotides: TGTGCCAGCAGCTTAGCCGCAGGAGGTGCTAATGAAAAACTGTTTTTT.